What follows are 18 T cell receptor beta chains derived from one specimen sequenced in a study of radiotherapy plus CTLA-4 blockade in lung cancer. Sequenced by immunoSEQ multiplex PCR; TCRdb stores in-frame clones only, minus some. The sample yields about 60,000 clones, approximately 68% seen once. The sequencing used peripheral blood, collected from a patient treated with radiotherapy plus ipilimumab. These receptors all come from a human donor with non-small cell lung cancer whose response to radiotherapy plus ipilimumab could not be evaluated.

The sample holds one count of this clone. The rearrangement uses TRBV6-5 and TRBJ2-7; tentatively, D is TRBD1 (7 bases). V lost 0 bases and J lost 3, with 9 bases in between. The CDR3 sequence is 14 residues long. The germline CDR1 and CDR2 sequences are MNHEY and SVGAGI. The CDR3 loop reads CASSYSQGGYEQYF. CDR3 in DNA: TGTGCCAGCAGTTACTCCCAGGGGGGCTACGAGCAGTACTTC.

The count of this clone is one. The V call is TRBV27, the J call TRBJ1-4; weak D call: TRBD1 (5 bases). The germline V and J ends were trimmed by 0 bases and 3 bases, with 14 bases remaining between them. This CDR3 is built from 17 residues. Germline loops: CDR1 MNHEY, CDR2 SMNVEV (reference sequence). The CDR3 here is CASSLSVWGSSNEKLFF. DNA for the CDR3: TGTGCCAGCAGTTTATCGGTCTGGGGCAGCTCTAATGAAAAACTGTTTTTT.

The J gene is TRBJ2-3, the V gene TRBV5-3; D not resolved. TRBV5-3 is an open reading frame whose function is uncertain. The CDR3 totals 10 residues. V dropped 7 bases and J dropped 11 bases, with 11 bases sitting between them. The chain's CDR3 is CARLSRRQYF. In nucleotides, the CDR3 is TGTGCCAGATTGAGTAGGAGGCAGTATTTT.

This chain uses TRBV28 with TRBJ1-1; D remains unclear. CDR3 size: 15 residues. CDR1 is MDHEN, CDR2 SYDVKM, per germline. Deletions cut 6 bases from V and 0 bases from J, with 14 bases between. CDR3 nucleotides: TGTGCCAGCAGAGCCCTACGATTGATGAACACTGAAGCTTTCTTT. This translates into CASRALRLMNTEAFF.

V usage is TRBV27 and J usage is TRBJ1-1; D call uncertain. This CDR3 has 12 amino acids. Trimming took off 2 bases at V and 6 bases at J, with 7 bases between the two ends. Germline loops: CDR1 MNHEY, CDR2 SMNVEV (reference sequence). Here the CDR3 DNA reads TGTGCCAGCAGTTTAGCCCGGGCTGAAGCTTTCTTT. Protein sequence: CASSLARAEAFF.

The CDR3 protein is CASSQERRAWGETQYF. As DNA, the CDR3 is TGTGCCAGCAGCCAAGAAAGGAGGGCCTGGGGAGAGACCCAGTACTTC. V is TRBV14 and J is TRBJ2-5; D is possibly TRBD2 (6 bases). Germline loops: CDR1 SGHDN, CDR2 FVKESK. There are 16 residues in the CDR3. The V end was cut by 0 bases, the J end by 4 bases, with 15 bases between.

The chain employs TRBV27 and TRBJ2-1; possibly TRBD2 for D (5 bases). This CDR3 contains 12 residues. Trimming took off 5 bases at V and 12 bases at J, with 14 bases between the two ends. The germline gives CDR1 MNHEY, CDR2 SMNVEV (reference sequence). CDR3 residues: CASSRTGEGQFF. The CDR3 DNA reads as TGTGCCAGCAGTAGGACGGGTGAGGGGCAGTTCTTC.

The gene calls are TRBV28 and TRBJ1-1; D is unresolved. The V and J ends lost 0 bases and 0 bases respectively, with 8 bases between them. Germline V CDR1 and CDR2: MDHEN, SYDVKM. The CDR3 covers 15 residues. CDR3 loop: CASSLWGPMNTEAFF. CDR3 coding DNA: TGTGCCAGCAGTTTATGGGGCCCGATGAACACTGAAGCTTTCTTT.

V gene TRBV6-5 combines with J gene TRBJ2-5; 9 nucleotides agree with TRBD2. The CDR3 spans 15 residues. Trimming removed 5 bases from V and 1 base from J; junction bases left unmatched: 5. Germline values: CDR1 MNHEY, CDR2 SVGAGI. CDR3 coding DNA: TGTGCCAGCAGTCTTAGCGGGGGCCGCCAAGAGACCCAGTACTTC. The encoded protein is CASSLSGGRQETQYF.

V and J are TRBV7-2 and TRBJ1-1; tentative D call: TRBD1 (5 bases). V lost 3 bases to trimming and J lost 3 bases, with 20 bases between them. Looked up from germline, CDR1 is SGHTA and CDR2 is FQGNSA. The CDR3 sequence is 17 residues long. The CDR3 DNA sequence: TGTGCCAGCAGCTTCTCCCGTCCGGGCAGGGATGACACTGAAGCTTTCTTT. Its translation: CASSFSRPGRDDTEAFF. Based on the CDR3 plus reference TRBV7-2 and TRBJ1-1, the full variable domain is GAGVSQSPSNKVTEKGKDVELRCDPISGHTALYWYRQSLGQGLEFLIYFQGNSAPDKSGLPSDRFSAERTGGSVSTLTIQRTQQEDSAVYLCASSFSRPGRDDTEAFFGQGTRLTVV.

The V gene is TRBV15, the J gene TRBJ2-3; TRBD2 might be the D (5 bases). The germline CDR1 and CDR2 sequences are LNHNV and YYDKDF (reference sequence). The CDR3 has 17 residues. Trimming shortened V by 4 bases and J by 3 bases, and 20 bases separated the two germline ends. CDR3 sequence reads: CATSKERELSGTDTQYF. CDR3 DNA: TGTGCCACCAGCAAAGAGCGTGAGCTATCGGGGACAGATACGCAGTATTTT.

The chain carries TRBV6-6 and TRBJ1-1; D is undetermined. Looked up from germline, CDR1 is MNHNY and CDR2 is SVGAGI (reference sequence). The V end lost 10 bases, the J end lost 0 bases, and 12 bases lay between the germline ends. This CDR3 spans 13 amino acids. The CDR3 here is CATYRGLNTEAFF. The CDR3 DNA reads TGTGCCACCTACCGAGGTTTGAACACTGAAGCTTTCTTT.

On this clone: The junction does not match germline at one end; this may be a read error. The chain carries TRBV6-5 and TRBJ2-7; 10 bases are a match to TRBD1. This CDR3 has 12 amino acids. Looked up from germline, CDR1 is MNHEY and CDR2 is SVGAGI. The DNA of the CDR3 is TGTGCCAGCAGTGAACGGGACAGGGGTATACACTTC. It encodes CASSERDRGIHF.

The V call is TRBV4-3, the J call TRBJ2-3; 12 nucleotides line up with TRBD2. The CDR3 consists of 19 residues. V was clipped by 4 bases and J by 7 bases; unmatched bases: 18. The germline gives CDR1 LGHNA, CDR2 YSLEER. CDR3 amino acids: CASSRTGRLAGGPLNTQYF. The DNA for the CDR3 is TGCGCCAGCAGCCGGACAGGGCGGCTAGCGGGGGGGCCCTTGAATACGCAGTATTTT.

The V gene is TRBV7-3, the J gene TRBJ2-2; D may be TRBD2 (6 bases). V lost 3 bases and J lost 0, with 14 bases in between. Germline CDR1 reads SGHTA; CDR2 reads FQGTGA. The CDR3 totals 17 residues. Here the CDR3 DNA reads TGTGCCAGCAGCTTCGTCGTAGGGACTCCGAACACCGGGGAGCTGTTTTTT. Its protein is CASSFVVGTPNTGELFF. The complete variable domain, with remaining parts taken from reference TRBV7-3 and TRBJ2-2, reads GAGVSQTPSNKVTEKGKYVELRCDPISGHTALYWYRQSLGQGPEFLIYFQGTGAADDSGLPNDRFFAVRPEGSVSTLKIQRTERGDSAVYLCASSFVVGTPNTGELFFGEGSRLTVL.

The chain joins TRBV2 to TRBJ1-2, with 12 bases that match TRBD1. The V segment lost 3 bases and the J segment 9 bases; nucleotides outside the gene matches: 5. Germline CDR1 SNHLY, CDR2 FYNNEI. There are 14 residues in the CDR3. The DNA of the CDR3 is TGTGCCAGCAGTGACGGGACAGGGGGCCCCCGCTACACCTTC. Translating it yields CASSDGTGGPRYTF.

This clone was picked up one time. Other DNA variants within this sample encode the same CDR3. This chain uses TRBV28 with TRBJ2-7; D is perhaps TRBD2 (6 bases). Germline V gives CDR1 MDHEN, CDR2 SYDVKM. Trimming shortened V by 6 bases and J by 0 bases, and 12 bases separated the two germline ends. This CDR3 region has 14 residues. DNA for the CDR3: TGTGCCAGCAGCTCTTCGCGGGACTCCTACGAGCAGTACTTC. The encoded protein is CASSSSRDSYEQYF.

Here the CDR3 DNA reads TGTGCCAGCGGCTTACCAGCCTCAGGGGTCGCGGAGCTGTTTTTT. Translated, it gives CASGLPASGVAELFF. V is TRBV28 and J is TRBJ2-2, with D possibly TRBD1 on 6 matching bases. Trimming removed 8 bases at V and 10 bases at J, with 23 bases between. Germline V CDR1 and CDR2: MDHEN, SYDVKM. There are 15 residues in the CDR3.